The 12 T cell receptor beta chains given below trace back to one sample, sequenced in a study of cytomegalovirus exposure and HLA in healthy donors. PCR involved 60 Vbeta and 13 Jbeta primers. Clones were read by immunoSEQ multiplex PCR, and TCRdb kept only the in-frame ones, dropping some. The sample includes over 80,000 clones, 65% to 80% seen only once; the top ten take under 3.5%. Sequenced sample: PBMCs. These receptors all come from a female donor in good health and CMV-seropositive.

The genes are TRBV28 and TRBJ1-6; no definite D call. Germline V CDR1 and CDR2: MDHEN, SYDVKM. The CDR3 is 16 amino acids. Between the trimmed V and J ends, which lost 5 bases and 2 bases, there was a span of 13 bases. DNA of the CDR3: TGTGCCAGCAGTCCCCCCCGGGTTACCTATAATTCACCCCTCCACTTT. Encoded protein: CASSPPRVTYNSPLHF.

This chain joins TRBV6-1 and TRBJ1-2; D gene ambiguous. This CDR3 comprises 14 residues. Trimming removed 2 bases from V and 2 bases from J, with 9 bases in between. Germline V lookup: CDR1 MNHNS, CDR2 SASEGT. DNA of the CDR3: TGTGCCAGCAGTGAAATGGGCAGGAACTATGGCTACACCTTC. Amino acids: CASSEMGRNYGYTF.

The chain combines TRBV29-1 with TRBJ2-5; 7 nucleotides agree with TRBD1. V lost 6 bases, J lost 1 base, and 8 bases stayed unmatched. Germline-derived CDR1 and CDR2 are SQVTM and ANQGSEA. The CDR3 covers 14 residues. The CDR3 DNA sequence: TGCAGCGTGGGATTAGGGACAGCCCAAGAGACCCAGTACTTC. Its protein is CSVGLGTAQETQYF.

The chain couples TRBV6-5 to TRBJ2-2; D unclear. CDR1 is MNHEY and CDR2 is SVGAGI in the germline V gene. There are 15 residues in the CDR3. With 2 bases removed from V and 0 bases from J, the gap between germline ends came to 7 bases. This chain's CDR3 is CASSYRVSNTGELFF. The CDR3 region has the DNA TGTGCCAGCAGTTACCGGGTCTCGAACACCGGGGAGCTGTTTTTT.

This clone appeared a few times. The rearrangement joins TRBV4-1 to TRBJ2-1, with TRBD2 matching over 10 bases. With 3 bases clipped from V and 1 base from J, the junction kept 6 bases outside the gene matches. CDR1 is MGHRA and CDR2 is YSYEKL in the germline V gene. There are 17 residues in the CDR3. The CDR3 bases are TGCGCCAGCAGCCATCAAGCGGGGGGGCGGTCCTACAATGAGCAGTTCTTC. Its translation: CASSHQAGGRSYNEQFF.

This chain connects TRBV9 to TRBJ2-2; D remains unclear. V lost 0 bases to trimming and J lost 7 bases, with 4 bases between them. The CDR3 is 12 residues long. Germline-derived CDR1 and CDR2 are SGDLS and YYNGEE. CDR3 sequence: CASSVAIGELFF. CDR3 sequence (DNA): TGTGCCAGCAGCGTAGCTATCGGGGAGCTGTTTTTT. The full variable domain, its missing parts supplied by reference TRBV9 and TRBJ2-2, is DSGVTQTPKHLITATGQRVTLRCSPRSGDLSVYWYQQSLDQGLQFLIQYYNGEERAKGNILERFSAQQFPDLHSELNLSSLELGDSALYFCASSVAIGELFFGEGSRLTVL.

The chain joins TRBV30 to TRBJ2-2, with D uncertain. CDR3 length: 13 residues. Germline CDR1 and CDR2: GTSNPN and SVGIG (reference sequence). Trimming pared 5 bases from V and 2 bases from J, leaving 9 bases between. The CDR3 DNA reads TGTGCCTGGTCCAGTCTTAACACCGGGGAGCTGTTTTTT. Protein sequence: CAWSSLNTGELFF.

The gene calls are TRBV29-1 and TRBJ2-1; TRBD2 agrees at 14 bases. The CDR3 sequence is 13 residues long. The J segment lost 9 bases and the V segment lost 6 bases, leaving 4 bases of the junction unmatched. Germline V gene data show CDR1 as SQVTM and CDR2 as ANQGSEA. The CDR3 bases are TGCAGCGTGACTAGCGGGGGGGCCGGTGAGCAGTTCTTC. Translation gives CSVTSGGAGEQFF.

This rearrangement joins TRBV15 to TRBJ2-7, with D perhaps TRBD1 (5 bases). This CDR3 contains 14 residues. Trimming shortened V by 0 bases and J by 5 bases, and 11 bases separated the two germline ends. Germline assignment: CDR1 LNHNV and CDR2 YYDKDF (reference sequence). Here the CDR3 reads CATSRDQGPNEQYF. DNA of the CDR3: TGTGCCACCAGCAGAGATCAGGGTCCCAACGAGCAGTACTTC. The variable domain in full, completed from reference TRBV15 and TRBJ2-7, reads DAMVIQNPRYQVTQFGKPVTLSCSQTLNHNVMYWYQQKSSQAPKLLFHYYDKDFNNEADTPDNFQSRRPNTSFCFLDIRSPGLGDTAMYLCATSRDQGPNEQYFGPGTRLTVT.

The chain recombines TRBV25-1 with TRBJ1-6, with D possibly being TRBD1 (6 bases). The CDR3 is 12 amino acids. Trimming removed 6 bases from V and 12 bases from J, with 12 bases in between. The germline V gene has CDR1 MGHDK and CDR2 SYGVNS. The DNA for the CDR3 is TGTGCCAGCAGGGAGTTAGGGGGACCCCTCCACTTT. It codes for CASRELGGPLHF.

CDR3 DNA sequence: TGTGCCAGTAGTATTAGACAGGCGCTCAATCAGCCCCAGCATTTT. Its translation is CASSIRQALNQPQHF. The rearrangement uses TRBV19 and TRBJ1-5; weak D call: TRBD1 (6 bases). The CDR3 runs to 15 residues. The V gene's germline CDR1 is LNHDA and CDR2 SQIVND (reference sequence). V was trimmed by 3 bases and J by 3 bases, leaving 12 bases between them.

V is TRBV5-4 and J is TRBJ2-1, with D maybe TRBD1 (5 bases). Trimming shortened V by 1 base and J by 0 bases, and 11 bases separated the two germline ends. The CDR3 length is 16 residues. Germline V CDR1 and CDR2: SGHNT, YYREEE (reference sequence). The CDR3 bases are TGTGCCAGCAGCTTGCCTGGGGCTAGCTCCTACAATGAGCAGTTCTTC. This gives the protein CASSLPGASSYNEQFF. Complete variable domain (other parts from reference TRBV5-4 and TRBJ2-1): ETGVTQSPTHLIKTRGQQVTLRCSSQSGHNTVSWYQQALGQGPQFIFQYYREEENGRGNFPPRFSGLQFPNYSSELNVNALELDDSALYLCASSLPGASSYNEQFFGPGTRLTVL.